One and the same sample provided the 22 T cell receptor beta chains below, sequenced in a study of blood T cell repertoires in COVID-19. Measured with immunoSEQ multiplex PCR; TCRdb has only the in-frame clones, and not every one. Found here are 200,000 to 250,000 clones, 88% of them singletons; the top ten hold about 1.5%. The sequenced sample was peripheral blood. These receptors were collected from a man aged 18 to 30 with active or convalescent COVID-19.

V and J are TRBV19 and TRBJ2-3, with 10 positions matching TRBD1. The V gene end was trimmed by 4 bases and the J gene end by 4 bases; junction bases not matched to a gene: 5. The CDR3 runs to 15 residues. In germline, CDR1 is LNHDA, CDR2 SQIVND (reference sequence). In DNA, the CDR3 is TGTGCCAGTAGTAGCGCTGGACAGGGGGCAGATACGCAGTATTTT. It translates to CASSSAGQGADTQYF. The complete variable domain, with remaining parts taken from reference TRBV19 and TRBJ2-3, reads DGGITQSPKYLFRKEGQNVTLSCEQNLNHDAMYWYRQDPGQGLRLIYYSQIVNDFQKGDIAEGYSVSREKKESFPLTVTSAQKNPTAFYLCASSSAGQGADTQYFGPGTRLTVL.

The chain combines TRBV7-9 with TRBJ2-7, with 7 bases lining up with TRBD2. This CDR3 has 16 residues. Per the germline V gene, CDR1 is SEHNR and CDR2 is FQNEAQ (reference sequence). V shed 1 base and J 0 bases; nucleotides not matched to a gene: 6. The CDR3 coding sequence is TGTGCCAGCAGCTTAGGTGGGGGAGGGCCCTCCTACGAGCAGTACTTC. Residues: CASSLGGGGPSYEQYF.

This chain joins TRBV18 and TRBJ1-1; the match to TRBD1 covers 7 bases. Germline V lookup: CDR1 KGHSH, CDR2 LQKENI. With 3 bases clipped from V and 1 base from J, the junction kept 8 bases outside the gene matches. CDR3 length: 16 amino acids. This CDR3 reads CASSPLSGTANTEAFF. The CDR3 DNA is TGTGCCAGCTCACCTCTATCCGGGACAGCGAACACTGAAGCTTTCTTT.

The chain combines TRBV20-1 with TRBJ2-7, with a weak D call TRBD2 (5 bases). This CDR3 spans 14 amino acids. V was trimmed by 3 bases and J by 7 bases, leaving 19 bases between them. CDR1 and CDR2 (germline): DFQATT, SNEGSKA (reference sequence). The CDR3 bases are TGCAGTGCTAGTGAACCCACCCTATCGGGGGAGCAGTACTTC. Its translation is CSASEPTLSGEQYF.

This chain uses TRBV5-4 with TRBJ2-7, with 9 bases lining up with TRBD1. The CDR3 sequence is 14 residues long. The ends lost 3 bases at V and 2 bases at J; junction bases unmatched: 3. Germline V gene lookup returns CDR1 SGHNT and CDR2 YYREEE (reference sequence). CDR3 sequence (DNA): TGTGCCAGCAGCTCACAGGGGGCGCCCTACGAGCAGTACTTC. Encoded protein: CASSSQGAPYEQYF.

This chain joins TRBV5-4 and TRBJ2-5; TRBD1 matches at 7 bases. The V and J ends lost 5 bases and 3 bases, in that order; junction bases with no gene match: 7. The CDR3 loop spans 14 amino acids. CDR1 and CDR2 from the germline V gene are SGHNT and YYREEE (reference sequence). CDR3 nucleotide sequence: TGTGCCAGCAGGGCCCGGGACAGAGAAGAGACCCAGTACTTC. It is translated as CASRARDREETQYF.

This chain joins TRBV12-5 and TRBJ1-1, with a tentative D call TRBD1 (6 bases). The V and J ends lost 3 bases and 5 bases respectively, with 16 bases between them. Germline CDR1 reads LGHNT; CDR2 reads FRNRAP. The CDR3 covers 15 residues. CDR3 residues: CASGFGKQGWTEAFF. Written as DNA, the CDR3 is TGTGCTAGTGGTTTCGGGAAACAGGGTTGGACTGAAGCTTTCTTT.

This chain connects TRBV4-2 to TRBJ2-5, with TRBD2 identical over 8 bases. Germline V gene sequence: CDR1 LGHNA, CDR2 YNFKEQ. V dropped 2 bases and J dropped 2; count of bases not matched to a gene: 4. CDR3 length: 15 amino acids. This CDR3 reads CASSQLLAGQETQYF. In nucleotides, the CDR3 is TGTGCCAGCAGCCAACTCCTAGCGGGTCAAGAGACCCAGTACTTC.

V and J are TRBV24-1 and TRBJ1-5; D is uncertain. This CDR3 has 12 amino acids. V lost 3 bases, J lost 4 bases, and 3 bases lay in between. Germline V CDR1 and CDR2: KGHDR, SFDVKD. This chain's CDR3 is CATSDINQPQHF. CDR3 nucleotides: TGTGCCACCAGTGATATAAATCAGCCCCAGCATTTT.

Only one count was recorded for this clone. This sequence joins TRBV5-4 and TRBJ2-7; TRBD1 matches 7 bases. Germline values: CDR1 SGHNT, CDR2 YYREEE (reference sequence). The CDR3 is 15 amino acids. The V gene end was trimmed by 4 bases and the J gene end by 3 bases; junction bases not matched to a gene: 10. The CDR3 nucleotides read TGTGCCAGCAGCCCGCCGGGCAGGGGGTTCTACGAGCAGTACTTC. This translates into CASSPPGRGFYEQYF.

This rearrangement joins TRBV6-6 to TRBJ2-7, with D perhaps matching TRBD1 (6 bases). V was clipped by 4 bases and J by 0 bases, with 10 bases between them. Germline V CDR1 and CDR2: MNHNY, SVGAGI (reference sequence). The CDR3 sequence is 14 residues long. The CDR3 here is CASSWGRGSYEQYF. The CDR3 coding sequence is TGTGCCAGCAGTTGGGGCAGGGGCTCCTACGAGCAGTACTTC.

The CDR3: CASSRGTSGTVSETQYF. The DNA for the CDR3 is TGTGCCAGCAGCCGAGGGACTAGCGGGACCGTGTCAGAGACCCAGTACTTC. The rearrangement uses TRBV14 and TRBJ2-5, with 13 bases aligning to TRBD2. CDR3 length: 17 amino acids. The germline V gene has CDR1 SGHDN and CDR2 FVKESK. The trim removed 4 bases at V and 4 bases at J, leaving 9 bases unmatched. Variable domain in full (rest from reference TRBV14 and TRBJ2-5): EAGVTQFPSHSVIEKGQTVTLRCDPISGHDNLYWYRRVMGKEIKFLLHFVKESKQDESGMPNNRFLAERTGGTYSTLKVQPAELEDSGVYFCASSRGTSGTVSETQYFGPGTRLLVL.

The CDR3 here is CATNSGSLYEQYF. In DNA form, the CDR3 reads TGTGCCACTAATAGCGGGAGCCTCTACGAGCAGTACTTC. The chain combines TRBV10-3 with TRBJ2-7; 9 bases are shared with TRBD2. V gave up 10 bases and J gave up 3 bases; unmatched junction bases: 7. The CDR3 has 13 amino acids. Germline CDR1 reads ENHRY; CDR2 reads SYGVKD.

The V and J genes are TRBV28 and TRBJ1-5; D is ambiguous. Germline loops: CDR1 MDHEN, CDR2 SYDVKM. V was pared by 2 bases and J by 4 bases, with 9 bases between. The CDR3 contains 14 residues. The CDR3 region has the DNA TGTGCCAGCAGTTTACTACAGCTGAATCAGCCCCAGCATTTT. It codes for CASSLLQLNQPQHF.

The chain recombines TRBV7-2 with TRBJ2-5; TRBD2 aligns across 7 bases. CDR3 length: 15 amino acids. Germline CDR1 is SGHTA and CDR2 is FQGNSA. The V gene end was trimmed by 6 bases and the J gene end by 5 bases; junction bases not matched to a gene: 12. CDR3 bases: TGTGCCAGCAGACTAACGATACTAGCGAGCGAGACCCAGTACTTC. It encodes CASRLTILASETQYF. Complete variable domain (other parts from reference TRBV7-2 and TRBJ2-5): GAGVSQSPSNKVTEKGKDVELRCDPISGHTALYWYRQSLGQGLEFLIYFQGNSAPDKSGLPSDRFSAERTGGSVSTLTIQRTQQEDSAVYLCASRLTILASETQYFGPGTRLLVL.

The J gene is TRBJ1-1, the V gene TRBV28; D might be TRBD1 (5 bases). CDR3 length equals 15 residues. Deletions cut 2 bases from V and 3 bases from J, with 13 bases between. The germline V gene has CDR1 MDHEN and CDR2 SYDVKM. The chain's CDR3 is CASSLKRGGDTEAFF. The CDR3 DNA reads TGTGCCAGCAGTTTAAAAAGGGGCGGGGACACTGAAGCTTTCTTT.

The chain is built from TRBV28 and TRBJ1-3; 7 bases are shared with TRBD1. The CDR3 loop spans 14 amino acids. After removal of 10 bases from V and 4 bases from J, the junction contained 10 bases not matched to a gene. From germline, CDR1 is MDHEN and CDR2 SYDVKM. The CDR3 sequence: CAITGVNSGNTIYF. Written as DNA, the CDR3 is TGTGCCATTACAGGGGTTAATTCAGGAAACACCATATATTTT.

This chain connects TRBV7-2 to TRBJ2-5, with 9 bases aligning to TRBD1. CDR1 SGHTA and CDR2 FQGNSA come from the germline V gene. The CDR3 consists of 16 residues. Germline trimming cut 4 bases from V and 4 bases from J; bases unmatched to any gene: 10. CDR3 sequence: CASSSGDRVMLETQYF. The CDR3, as DNA: TGTGCCAGCAGCTCTGGGGACAGGGTCATGTTAGAGACCCAGTACTTC. The variable domain in full, completed from reference TRBV7-2 and TRBJ2-5, reads GAGVSQSPSNKVTEKGKDVELRCDPISGHTALYWYRQSLGQGLEFLIYFQGNSAPDKSGLPSDRFSAERTGGSVSTLTIQRTQQEDSAVYLCASSSGDRVMLETQYFGPGTRLLVL.

The genes are TRBV5-6 and TRBJ2-3, with D possibly matching TRBD2 (7 bases). Germline V lookup: CDR1 SGHDT, CDR2 YYEEEE. The CDR3 covers 15 residues. V lost 4 bases and J lost 6, with 18 bases in between. This chain's CDR3 is CASSESRGGPDTQYF. Here the CDR3 DNA reads TGTGCCAGCAGCGAATCGAGGGGGGGACCGGATACGCAGTATTTT.

J is TRBJ2-2 and V is TRBV5-4; 14 nucleotides agree with TRBD2. The CDR3 has 15 amino acids. The germline gives CDR1 SGHNT, CDR2 YYREEE (reference sequence). V gave up 3 bases and J gave up 7 bases; unmatched junction bases: 2. In DNA, the CDR3 is TGTGCCAGCAGCTGGGGACTAGCGGGAGTCGGGGAGCTGTTTTTT. Translation gives CASSWGLAGVGELFF.

The chain is built from TRBV5-1 and TRBJ2-2, with 10 bases identical to TRBD2. CDR1 and CDR2 from the germline V gene are SGHRS and YFSETQ. With 1 base clipped from V and 6 bases from J, the junction kept 9 bases outside the gene matches. The CDR3 loop spans 17 amino acids. CDR3 in DNA: TGCGCCAGCAGCTTGTCGCTAGCGGGAGTAACCGCCGGGGAGCTGTTTTTT. Protein: CASSLSLAGVTAGELFF.

This rearrangement joins TRBV18 to TRBJ1-2; 8 bases line up with TRBD1. With V trimmed by 3 bases and J by 4 bases, 4 bases remained unmatched. Germline CDR1 is KGHSH and CDR2 is LQKENI. The CDR3 has 14 amino acids. The CDR3 sequence: CASSPEQGGYGYTF. Here the CDR3 DNA reads TGTGCCAGCTCACCCGAACAGGGGGGCTATGGCTACACCTTC.